One and the same sample provided the 2 T cell receptor beta chains below, sequenced in a study of cytomegalovirus exposure and HLA in healthy donors. This PCR relied on a set of 60 Vbeta primers and 13 Jbeta primers. The table came from immunoSEQ multiplex PCR; TCRdb's copy has only in-frame clones and leaves some out. This sample has around 110,000 clones, with about three quarters found just once. Sample: PBMCs. The receptors here all came from a man aged 25-45 years in good health and CMV-seronegative.

J is TRBJ1-2 and V is TRBV5-6; 8 nucleotides agree with TRBD1. CDR3 length equals 14 residues. V trimming: 4 bases; J trimming: 2 bases; junction bases outside the gene matches: 4. The germline gives CDR1 SGHDT, CDR2 YYEEEE. In DNA form, the CDR3 reads TGTGCCAGCAGCACTCGGACAGGGAACTATGGCTACACCTTC. Residues: CASSTRTGNYGYTF.

The J gene is TRBJ2-3, the V gene TRBV10-1; D is possibly TRBD1 (6 bases). Trimming removed 4 bases from V and 1 base from J, with 18 bases in between. The germline V gene has CDR1 WNHNN and CDR2 SYGVQD (reference sequence). This CDR3 is 17 amino acids long. DNA of the CDR3: TGCGCCAGCAGTGGAAACACACAGGGTTCGGGCACAGATACGCAGTATTTT. It encodes CASSGNTQGSGTDTQYF.